One and the same sample provided the 28 T cell receptor beta chains below, sequenced in a study of T cell responses to AZD1222 COVID-19 vaccine. Libraries were prepared by immunoSEQ multiplex PCR; TCRdb keeps only in-frame clonotypes and omits some of them. Among just over 65,000 clones, about 88% were seen once, and the ten largest hold approximately 15%. This specimen was peripheral blood, taken on day 0 of AZD1222 vaccination. The receptors stem from an adult in good health.

This rearrangement joins TRBV18 to TRBJ1-3; 9 nucleotides align to TRBD1. This CDR3 is 17 amino acids long. With V trimmed by 1 base and J by 8 bases, 12 bases remained unmatched. Germline V gene sequence: CDR1 KGHSH, CDR2 LQKENI. In DNA, the CDR3 is TGTGCCAGCTCACCACGCACCTGGACAGGGGAGACGGACACCATATATTTT. Its translation is CASSPRTWTGETDTIYF.

The chain uses TRBV4-2 and TRBJ2-3, with 10 bases identical to TRBD2. This CDR3 has 16 residues. The germline V gene encodes CDR1 LGHNA and CDR2 YNFKEQ. The J segment lost 7 bases and the V segment lost 1 base, leaving 8 bases of the junction unmatched. The CDR3 loop reads CASSQGGTSAAHTQYF. The DNA for the CDR3 is TGTGCCAGCAGCCAAGGGGGGACTAGCGCAGCGCATACGCAGTATTTT.

The chain has TRBV24-1 and TRBJ2-1; 12 bases match TRBD2. From germline, CDR1 is KGHDR and CDR2 SFDVKD. With V trimmed by 4 bases and J by 1 base, 7 bases remained unmatched. This CDR3 is built from 18 residues. The CDR3 bases are TGTGCCACCAGTGACACCGGGACTAGCGGGCCGTCCTACAATGAGCAGTTCTTC. The encoded protein is CATSDTGTSGPSYNEQFF.

The gene calls are TRBV11-2 and TRBJ2-2, with D perhaps TRBD1 (6 bases). Germline loops: CDR1 SGHAT, CDR2 FQNNGV. The CDR3 has 14 residues. V was clipped by 2 bases and J by 7 bases, with 11 bases between them. CDR3 protein: CASSLIQGDGELFF. The CDR3 DNA follows: TGTGCCAGCAGCTTAATACAGGGCGACGGGGAGCTGTTTTTT.

The chain is built from TRBV6-5 and TRBJ2-7, with 9 bases lining up with TRBD1. V trimming: 6 bases; J trimming: 7 bases; junction bases outside the gene matches: 4. The germline CDR1 and CDR2 sequences are MNHEY and SVGAGI. The CDR3 is made up of 12 amino acids. CDR3 region: CASRRDRVEQYF. The DNA for the CDR3 is TGTGCCAGCAGACGGGACAGGGTGGAGCAGTACTTC.

The chain uses TRBV11-3 and TRBJ2-5; TRBD2 aligns across 9 bases. The junction had 11 bases not matched to a gene; V was cut back by 10 bases and J by 5 bases. Germline lookup yields CDR1 SGHNT and CDR2 YENEEA. The CDR3 covers 14 residues. The CDR3: CATNRGGAEETQYF. The CDR3 DNA is TGTGCCACCAACCGCGGGGGGGCCGAGGAGACCCAGTACTTC.

The chain recombines TRBV6-6 with TRBJ1-1; no clear D. Germline values: CDR1 MNHNY, CDR2 SVGAGI (reference sequence). V was clipped by 0 bases and J by 8 bases, with 10 bases between them. The CDR3 has 13 amino acids. CDR3 in amino acids: CASSYSGGVEAFF. As DNA, the CDR3 is TGTGCCAGCAGTTACTCCGGAGGAGTCGAAGCTTTCTTT.

The chain has TRBV25-1 and TRBJ1-2; 10 nucleotides match TRBD1. Germline V gene data show CDR1 as MGHDK and CDR2 as SYGVNS. The CDR3 is 13 amino acids. V was clipped by 8 bases and J by 4 bases; unmatched bases: 4. The CDR3 DNA is TGTGCCAGCCGCCGGGACAGGGGCTATGGCTACACCTTC. As protein: CASRRDRGYGYTF.

This clone occurred once. The chain employs TRBV15 and TRBJ2-1; a weak D match, TRBD2 (6 bases). CDR1 and CDR2 (germline): LNHNV, YYDKDF (reference sequence). V gave up 2 bases and J gave up 0 bases, with 14 bases separating them. The CDR3 loop spans 17 amino acids. This chain's CDR3 is CATSRLGDSFSYNEQFF. The CDR3, as DNA: TGTGCCACCAGCAGACTGGGGGACTCGTTCTCCTACAATGAGCAGTTCTTC.

J is TRBJ2-5 and V is TRBV18, with D tentatively TRBD1 (6 bases). Germline V gives CDR1 KGHSH, CDR2 LQKENI. The CDR3 runs 15 residues. With 6 bases removed from V and 0 bases from J, the gap between germline ends came to 14 bases. The chain's CDR3 is CASSLEQGNQETQYF. The CDR3 DNA reads as TGTGCCAGCTCCCTCGAACAGGGAAACCAAGAGACCCAGTACTTC.

V and J are TRBV28 and TRBJ1-2; D is undetermined. Germline CDR1 reads MDHEN; CDR2 reads SYDVKM. V shed 5 bases and J shed 10 bases, with 23 bases lying between them. The CDR3 totals 15 residues. The CDR3 DNA follows: TGTGCCAGCAGTCCACGCAATGACAAAGTCTCGGACTACACCTTC. Its protein product is CASSPRNDKVSDYTF.

This clone was picked up one time. The V gene is TRBV6-1, the J gene TRBJ2-3; D perhaps matches TRBD2 (6 bases). The length of the CDR3 is 17 residues. The germline V and J ends were trimmed by 3 bases and 2 bases, with 18 bases remaining between them. CDR1 and CDR2 from the germline V gene are MNHNS and SASEGT. The CDR3 DNA is TGTGCCAGCAGTGATTTTAGGATGCGGACTAACACAGATACGCAGTATTTT. Translation: CASSDFRMRTNTDTQYF.

This clone appeared a single time. This chain links TRBV30 with TRBJ2-5; D tentatively fits TRBD1 or TRBD2 (5 bases each). V gave up 2 bases and J gave up 5 bases, with 15 bases separating them. CDR1 and CDR2 (germline): GTSNPN, SVGIG (reference sequence). The CDR3 length is 14 residues. CDR3 in DNA: TGTGCCTGGAGTCATGGGACGAGAGTTGAGACCCAGTACTTC. Translating gives CAWSHGTRVETQYF.

This clone was observed once. The chain combines TRBV5-4 with TRBJ1-2; perhaps TRBD1 as D (5 bases). The CDR3 is made up of 13 amino acids. CDR1 and CDR2 (germline): SGHNT, YYREEE (reference sequence). V dropped 2 bases and J dropped 6 bases, with 11 bases sitting between them. CDR3 in DNA: TGTGCCAGCAGCTTACCGGGGGGGGATGGCTACACCTTC. Protein: CASSLPGGDGYTF.

This clone has a single count. V is TRBV27 and J is TRBJ1-6, with 10 bases matching TRBD1. The junction had 8 bases not matched to a gene; V was cut back by 6 bases and J by 9 bases. Germline V gene lookup returns CDR1 MNHEY and CDR2 SMNVEV (reference sequence). This CDR3 is built from 15 residues. The CDR3: CASSPTGTGVSPLHF. In DNA, the CDR3 is TGTGCCAGCAGCCCTACGGGGACAGGGGTTTCACCCCTCCACTTT.

The rearrangement links TRBV6-4 to TRBJ1-6, with D possibly being TRBD1 (6 bases). The CDR3 has 16 amino acids. Trimming shortened V by 6 bases and J by 0 bases, and 12 bases separated the two germline ends. Germline CDR1 MRHNA, CDR2 SNTAGT. The DNA for the CDR3 is TGTGCCAGCAGCGAAACAGGGAGCTCCTATAATTCACCCCTCCACTTT. Its translation is CASSETGSSYNSPLHF.

The chain employs TRBV29-1 and TRBJ1-2, with D tentatively TRBD1 (5 bases). Trimming took 3 bases from V and 4 from J, leaving 9 bases between them. The CDR3 loop spans 12 amino acids. Germline V lookup: CDR1 SQVTM, CDR2 ANQGSEA. The CDR3 reads CSVDREGYGYTF. The DNA of the CDR3 is TGCAGCGTTGACAGGGAGGGCTATGGCTACACCTTC.

Sample share makes this clone large (0.1 to 1%). This sample includes further DNA sequences coding for the same CDR3. The chain links TRBV28 to TRBJ2-7; maybe TRBD1 (5 bases). This CDR3 is built from 13 residues. Looked up from germline, CDR1 is MDHEN and CDR2 is SYDVKM. The V and J ends lost 3 bases and 3 bases respectively, with 9 bases between them. CDR3 amino acids: CASSLGRFYEQYF. For the CDR3, the DNA is TGTGCCAGCAGTTTGGGGCGGTTCTACGAGCAGTACTTC.

This chain uses TRBV11-2 with TRBJ1-3, with D hard to call. The CDR3 covers 14 residues. Trimming pared 1 base from V and 2 bases from J, leaving 6 bases between. Germline lookup yields CDR1 SGHAT and CDR2 FQNNGV. The CDR3 DNA reads as TGTGCCAGCAGCTTAGCCAGTGCTGGAAACACCATATATTTT. Protein: CASSLASAGNTIYF.

This clone was counted a single time. The rearrangement joins TRBV19 to TRBJ1-4; unclear D gene. Looked up from germline, CDR1 is LNHDA and CDR2 is SQIVND (reference sequence). V was clipped by 6 bases and J by 2 bases, with 10 bases between them. This CDR3 region has 14 residues. The CDR3 reads CASRQARTNEKLFF. The CDR3 DNA sequence: TGTGCCAGTAGGCAGGCCAGGACTAATGAAAAACTGTTTTTT.

The chain is built from TRBV27 and TRBJ2-1; D is ambiguous. This CDR3 is built from 12 residues. Germline loops: CDR1 MNHEY, CDR2 SMNVEV (reference sequence). V lost 6 bases, J lost 6 bases, and 9 bases lay in between. The CDR3 nucleotides read TGTGCCAGCAGCAAGACACGCAATGAGCAGTTCTTC. Protein: CASSKTRNEQFF.

The rearrangement joins TRBV5-1 to TRBJ2-1, with 8 bases that match TRBD2. The junction had 9 bases not matched to a gene; V was cut back by 2 bases and J by 8 bases. Germline CDR1 reads SGHRS; CDR2 reads YFSETQ. The CDR3 consists of 15 residues. CDR3 sequence reads: CASSFVAGPGDEQFF. The CDR3 coding sequence is TGCGCCAGCAGCTTTGTAGCGGGACCGGGGGATGAGCAGTTCTTC. Filled out from reference TRBV5-1 and TRBJ2-1, the complete variable domain reads KAGVTQTPRYLIKTRGQQVTLSCSPISGHRSVSWYQQTPGQGLQFLFEYFSETQRNKGNFPGRFSGRQFSNSRSEMNVSTLELGDSALYLCASSFVAGPGDEQFFGPGTRLTVL.

The V and J genes are TRBV30 and TRBJ2-3; 8 bases are a match to TRBD2. The CDR3 contains 15 residues. Germline CDR1 and CDR2: GTSNPN and SVGIG (reference sequence). Trimming at V came to 2 bases and at J to 3 bases, leaving 7 bases not matched to a gene. The CDR3, as DNA: TGTGCCTGGAGTACGAGCGGGAGATATACAGATACGCAGTATTTT. The encoded protein is CAWSTSGRYTDTQYF.

For the CDR3, the DNA is TGTGCCAGCTCACCAATGGGACAGGGGACTTACGAGCAGTACTTC. Translation: CASSPMGQGTYEQYF. V and J are TRBV18 and TRBJ2-7; 10 nucleotides match TRBD1. J lost 4 bases, V lost 2 bases, and 5 bases had no gene match. This CDR3 region has 15 residues. Germline V lookup: CDR1 KGHSH, CDR2 LQKENI.

This chain links TRBV7-9 with TRBJ1-2; D ambiguous. V was trimmed by 4 bases and J by 6 bases, leaving 12 bases between them. The germline V gene encodes CDR1 SEHNR and CDR2 FQNEAQ (reference sequence). The CDR3 spans 13 residues. The DNA for the CDR3 is TGTGCCAGCAGCTCAGTAGAGGTACATGGCTACACCTTC. Its translation is CASSSVEVHGYTF.

The rearrangement links TRBV30 to TRBJ1-1; TRBD1 matches at 8 bases. Germline-derived CDR1 and CDR2 are GTSNPN and SVGIG (reference sequence). The V and J ends lost 3 bases and 1 base, in that order; junction bases with no gene match: 4. The CDR3 totals 14 residues. CDR3 loop: CAWSEDRENTEAFF. CDR3 DNA: TGTGCCTGGAGCGAGGACAGGGAGAACACTGAAGCTTTCTTT. The variable domain in full, with the rest retrieved from reference TRBV30 and TRBJ1-1, is SQTIHQWPATLVQPVGSPLSLECTVEGTSNPNLYWYRQAAGRGLQLLFYSVGIGQISSEVPQNLSASRPQDRQFILSSKKLLLSDSGFYLCAWSEDRENTEAFFGQGTRLTVV.

The chain uses TRBV7-2 and TRBJ2-1, with D perhaps assigned TRBD1 or TRBD2 (7 bases each). This CDR3 contains 16 residues. The germline V and J ends were trimmed by 5 bases and 8 bases, with 22 bases remaining between them. Germline values: CDR1 SGHTA, CDR2 FQGNSA. CDR3 sequence reads: CASSPTPRGGLDEQFF. Here the CDR3 DNA reads TGTGCCAGCAGCCCGACCCCCAGGGGGGGCTTGGATGAGCAGTTCTTC.

The V and J genes are TRBV2 and TRBJ1-2, with D perhaps matching TRBD1 (5 bases). Germline CDR1 is SNHLY and CDR2 is FYNNEI. Trimming cost V 9 bases and J 7 bases, with 21 bases left between them. The CDR3 consists of 14 residues. CDR3 DNA: TGTGCCAGTCGTCCTTTTGGGGTTAGGGGTGGCTACACCTTC. Translated: CASRPFGVRGGYTF.